The present TCR beta chain was sequenced within a study of blood T cell repertoires in COVID-19. Study at large: The United States, Italy and Spain provided the acute and convalescent COVID-19 samples. The cDNA or gDNA used as material had been derived from T cells, B-cell-depleted T cells, or PBMCs.

This clone occurred once. Original data processing: Amplification with reference gene primers provided the estimates of nucleated cell counts. The protocol was immunoSEQ multiplex PCR, while the TCRdb copy is restricted to in-frame clones and leaves out a portion. V, J and clone size are taken as reported in that table, and D and trimming were inferred from the DNA itself. The table records 45,000 to 60,000 clones, roughly 86% of them present only once. This CDR3 is built from 16 residues. Germline assignment: CDR1 MGHDK and CDR2 SYGVNS. J lost 3 bases, V lost 8 bases, and 9 bases had no gene match. V gene TRBV25-1 combines with J gene TRBJ1-4; the match to TRBD1 covers 10 bases. The sequenced sample consisted of peripheral blood. This receptor was obtained from a man in his 70s with active COVID-19. The CDR3 region is CASLEGQGYPNEKLFF. DNA of the CDR3: TGTGCCAGCCTAGAGGGACAGGGGTACCCTAATGAAAAACTGTTTTTT.